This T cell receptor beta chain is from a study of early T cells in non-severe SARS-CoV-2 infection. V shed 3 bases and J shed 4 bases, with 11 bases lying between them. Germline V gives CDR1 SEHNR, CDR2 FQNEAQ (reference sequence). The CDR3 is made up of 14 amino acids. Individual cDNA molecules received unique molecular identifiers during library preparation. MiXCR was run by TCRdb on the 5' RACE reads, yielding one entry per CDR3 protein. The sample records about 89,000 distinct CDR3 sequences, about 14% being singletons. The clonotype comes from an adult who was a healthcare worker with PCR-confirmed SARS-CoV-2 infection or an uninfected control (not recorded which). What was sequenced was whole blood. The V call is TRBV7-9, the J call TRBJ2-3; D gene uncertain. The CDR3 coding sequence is TGTGCCAGCAGCTTTGCCGCGCCCCCAGATACGCAGTATTTT. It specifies CASSFAAPPDTQYF.